This T cell receptor beta chain was found in a study of T cell changes during pregnancy in multiple sclerosis. Trimming cost V 1 base and J 3 bases, with 10 bases left between them. This CDR3 has 15 amino acids. CDR1 MGHRA and CDR2 YSYEKL come from the germline V gene. Method: immunoSEQ multiplex PCR; TCRdb's copy keeps in-frame clones and lacks some. The sample shows tens of thousands of clones, roughly 93% of them seen only once. This rearrangement joins TRBV4-1 to TRBJ2-1, with D possibly matching TRBD1 (6 bases). The sequence was collected from a female donor with multiple sclerosis, enrolled in a pregnancy study. The material was CD8+ T cells from peripheral blood mononuclear cells, obtained in the second trimester of pregnancy. CDR3 coding DNA: TGCGCCAGCAGCCAAGGAGGGGGTGGCTACAATGAGCAGTTCTTC. The encoded protein is CASSQGGGGYNEQFF.